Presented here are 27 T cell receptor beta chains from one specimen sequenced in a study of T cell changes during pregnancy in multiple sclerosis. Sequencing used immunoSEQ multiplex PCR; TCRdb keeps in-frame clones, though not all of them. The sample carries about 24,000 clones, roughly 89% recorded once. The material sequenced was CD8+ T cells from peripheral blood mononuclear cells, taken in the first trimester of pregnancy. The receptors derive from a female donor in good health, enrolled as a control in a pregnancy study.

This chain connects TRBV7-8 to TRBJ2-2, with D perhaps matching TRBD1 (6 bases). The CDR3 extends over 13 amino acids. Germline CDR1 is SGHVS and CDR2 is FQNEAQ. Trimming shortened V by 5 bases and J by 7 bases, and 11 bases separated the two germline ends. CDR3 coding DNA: TGTGCCAGCAGCGTAACCAGGGGCGGGGAGCTGTTTTTT. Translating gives CASSVTRGGELFF.

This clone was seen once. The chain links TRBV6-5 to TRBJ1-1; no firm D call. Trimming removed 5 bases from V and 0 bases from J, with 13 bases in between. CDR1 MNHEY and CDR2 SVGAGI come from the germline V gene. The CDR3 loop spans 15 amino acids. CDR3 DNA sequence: TGTGCCAGCAGTCCCCAACATAGCTTGAACACTGAAGCTTTCTTT. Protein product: CASSPQHSLNTEAFF.

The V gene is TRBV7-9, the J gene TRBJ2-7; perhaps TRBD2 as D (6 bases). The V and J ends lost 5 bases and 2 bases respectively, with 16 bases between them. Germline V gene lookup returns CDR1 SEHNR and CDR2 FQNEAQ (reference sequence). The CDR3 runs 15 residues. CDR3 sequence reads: CASSPSGTAAYEQYF. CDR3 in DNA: TGTGCCAGCAGCCCCTCAGGGACTGCTGCCTACGAGCAGTACTTC.

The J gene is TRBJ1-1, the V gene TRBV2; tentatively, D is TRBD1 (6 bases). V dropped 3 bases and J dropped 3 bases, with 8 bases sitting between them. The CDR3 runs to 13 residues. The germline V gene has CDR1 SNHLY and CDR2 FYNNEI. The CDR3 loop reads CASSEGGHTEAFF. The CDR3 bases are TGTGCCAGCAGTGAGGGGGGGCACACTGAAGCTTTCTTT. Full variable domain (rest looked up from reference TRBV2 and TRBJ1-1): EPEVTQTPSHQVTQMGQEVILRCVPISNHLYFYWYRQILGQKVEFLVSFYNNEISEKSEIFDDQFSVERPDGSNFTLKIRSTKLEDSAMYFCASSEGGHTEAFFGQGTRLTVV.

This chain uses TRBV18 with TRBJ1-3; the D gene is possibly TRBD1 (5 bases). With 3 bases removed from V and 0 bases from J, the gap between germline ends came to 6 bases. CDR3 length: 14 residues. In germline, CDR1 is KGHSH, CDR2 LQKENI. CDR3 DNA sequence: TGTGCCAGCTCACCCGACAGCTCTGGAAACACCATATATTTT. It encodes CASSPDSSGNTIYF.

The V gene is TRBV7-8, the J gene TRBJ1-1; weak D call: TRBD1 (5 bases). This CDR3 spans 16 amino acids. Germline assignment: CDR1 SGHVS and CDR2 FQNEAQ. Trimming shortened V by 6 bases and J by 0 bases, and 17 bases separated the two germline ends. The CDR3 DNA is TGTGCCAGCAGTCCTCCCGGGGGGGATATGAACACTGAAGCTTTCTTT. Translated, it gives CASSPPGGDMNTEAFF.

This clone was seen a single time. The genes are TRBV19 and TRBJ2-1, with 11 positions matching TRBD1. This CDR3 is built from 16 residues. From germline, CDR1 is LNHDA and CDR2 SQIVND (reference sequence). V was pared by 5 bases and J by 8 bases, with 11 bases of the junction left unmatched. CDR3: CASSGDGTGGWYEQFF. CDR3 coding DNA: TGTGCCAGTAGTGGGGACGGGACAGGGGGGTGGTATGAGCAGTTCTTC.

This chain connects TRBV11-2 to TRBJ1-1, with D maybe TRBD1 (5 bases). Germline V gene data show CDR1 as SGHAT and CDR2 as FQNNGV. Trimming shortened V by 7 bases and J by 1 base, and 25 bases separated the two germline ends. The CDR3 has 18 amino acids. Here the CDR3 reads CASNPYPPLRVENTEAFF. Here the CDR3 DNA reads TGTGCCAGCAACCCTTACCCCCCGCTCAGGGTGGAGAACACTGAAGCTTTCTTT.

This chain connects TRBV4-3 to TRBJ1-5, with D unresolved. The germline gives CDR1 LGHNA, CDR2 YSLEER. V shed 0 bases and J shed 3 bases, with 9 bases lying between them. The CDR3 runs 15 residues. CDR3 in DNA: TGCGCCAGCAGCCAAGATTCAGCGGACAATCAGCCCCAGCATTTT. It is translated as CASSQDSADNQPQHF.

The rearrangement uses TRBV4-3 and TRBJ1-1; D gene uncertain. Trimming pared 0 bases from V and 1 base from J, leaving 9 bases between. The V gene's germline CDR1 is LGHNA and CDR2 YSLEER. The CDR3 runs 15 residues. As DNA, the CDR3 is TGCGCCAGCAGCCAAGATAAAGCCGCGAACACTGAAGCTTTCTTT. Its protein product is CASSQDKAANTEAFF.

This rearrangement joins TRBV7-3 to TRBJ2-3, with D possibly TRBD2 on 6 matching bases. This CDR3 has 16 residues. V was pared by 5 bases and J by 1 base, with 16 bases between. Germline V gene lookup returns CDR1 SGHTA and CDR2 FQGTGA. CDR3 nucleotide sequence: TGTGCCAGCAGCCCGATGGGGGGAGACGGCACAGATACGCAGTATTTT. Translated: CASSPMGGDGTDTQYF.

The CDR3 reads CASSQVPGNTEAFF. CDR3 nucleotides: TGCGCCAGCAGCCAAGTTCCAGGTAACACTGAAGCTTTCTTT. The gene calls are TRBV4-3 and TRBJ1-1; D uncertain. V was trimmed by 1 base and J by 2 bases, leaving 8 bases between them. Germline V gene data show CDR1 as LGHNA and CDR2 as YSLEER. The CDR3 loop spans 14 amino acids.

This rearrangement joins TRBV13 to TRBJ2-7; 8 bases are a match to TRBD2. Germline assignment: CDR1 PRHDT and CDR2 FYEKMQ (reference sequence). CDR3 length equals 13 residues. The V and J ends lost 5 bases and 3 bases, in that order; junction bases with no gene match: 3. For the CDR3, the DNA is TGTGCCAGCAGCACCGGGACTAGCTACGAGCAGTACTTC. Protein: CASSTGTSYEQYF.

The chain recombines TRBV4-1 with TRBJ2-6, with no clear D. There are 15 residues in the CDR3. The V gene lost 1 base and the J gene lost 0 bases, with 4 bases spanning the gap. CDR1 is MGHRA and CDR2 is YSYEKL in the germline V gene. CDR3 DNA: TGCGCCAGCAGCCAAGGGCTCTCTGGGGCCAACGTCCTGACTTTC. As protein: CASSQGLSGANVLTF.

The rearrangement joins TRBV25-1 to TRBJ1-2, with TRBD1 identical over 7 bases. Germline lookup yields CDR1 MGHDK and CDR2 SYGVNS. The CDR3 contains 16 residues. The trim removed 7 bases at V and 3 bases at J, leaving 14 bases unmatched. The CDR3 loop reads CASKGHERGPDYGYTF. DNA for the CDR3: TGTGCCAGCAAGGGGCACGAGAGGGGGCCCGACTATGGCTACACCTTC.

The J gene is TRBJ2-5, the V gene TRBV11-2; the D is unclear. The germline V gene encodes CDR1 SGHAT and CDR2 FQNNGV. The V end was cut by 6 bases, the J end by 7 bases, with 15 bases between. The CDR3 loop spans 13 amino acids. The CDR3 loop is CASRHSISWTQYF. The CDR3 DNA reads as TGTGCCAGCAGGCATAGTATCTCTTGGACCCAGTACTTC.

The CDR3 loop is CASSPRQGIYSPLHF. In DNA, the CDR3 is TGCGCCAGCAGCCCTAGACAGGGAATTTATTCACCCCTCCACTTT. The chain has TRBV5-1 and TRBJ1-6; 7 bases are a match to TRBD1. The CDR3 sequence is 15 residues long. Germline-derived CDR1 and CDR2 are SGHRS and YFSETQ. J was trimmed by 8 bases and V by 4 bases; bases with no gene match: 9.

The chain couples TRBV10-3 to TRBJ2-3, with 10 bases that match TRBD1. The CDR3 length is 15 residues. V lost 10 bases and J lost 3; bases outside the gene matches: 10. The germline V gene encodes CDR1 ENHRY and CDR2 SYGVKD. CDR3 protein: CASRTGTGETDTQYF. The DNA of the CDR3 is TGTGCCAGCCGCACCGGGACAGGGGAGACAGATACGCAGTATTTT.

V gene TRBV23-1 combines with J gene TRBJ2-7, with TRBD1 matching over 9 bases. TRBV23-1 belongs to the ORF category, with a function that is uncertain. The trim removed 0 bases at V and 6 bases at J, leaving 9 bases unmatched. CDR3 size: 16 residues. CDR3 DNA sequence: TGCGCCAGCAGTCAATCGAGGGACAGGGTTTCGGGCGAGCAGTACTTC. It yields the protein CASSQSRDRVSGEQYF.

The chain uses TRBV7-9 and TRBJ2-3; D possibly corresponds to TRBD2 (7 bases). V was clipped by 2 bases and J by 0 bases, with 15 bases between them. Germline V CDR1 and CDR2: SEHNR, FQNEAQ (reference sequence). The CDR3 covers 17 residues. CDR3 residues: CASSLKSGGYSTDTQYF. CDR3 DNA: TGTGCCAGCAGCTTAAAGTCGGGGGGCTACAGCACAGATACGCAGTATTTT.

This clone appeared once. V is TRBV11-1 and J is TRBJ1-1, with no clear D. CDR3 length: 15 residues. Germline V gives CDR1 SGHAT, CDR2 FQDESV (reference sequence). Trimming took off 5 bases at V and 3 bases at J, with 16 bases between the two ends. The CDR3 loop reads CASSANPGGYTEAFF. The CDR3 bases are TGTGCCAGCAGCGCCAACCCAGGAGGGTACACTGAAGCTTTCTTT.

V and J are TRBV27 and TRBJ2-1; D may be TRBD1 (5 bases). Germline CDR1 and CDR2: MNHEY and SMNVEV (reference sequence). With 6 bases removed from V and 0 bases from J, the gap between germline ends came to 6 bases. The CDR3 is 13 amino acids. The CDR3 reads CASSDSSYNEQFF. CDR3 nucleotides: TGTGCCAGCAGCGACAGCTCCTACAATGAGCAGTTCTTC.

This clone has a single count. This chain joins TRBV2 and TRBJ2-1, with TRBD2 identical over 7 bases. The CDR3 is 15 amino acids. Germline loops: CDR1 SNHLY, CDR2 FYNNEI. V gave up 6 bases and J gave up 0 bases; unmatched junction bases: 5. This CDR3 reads CASSPSGVSYNEQFF. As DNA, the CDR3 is TGTGCCAGCAGCCCCAGCGGGGTCTCCTACAATGAGCAGTTCTTC.

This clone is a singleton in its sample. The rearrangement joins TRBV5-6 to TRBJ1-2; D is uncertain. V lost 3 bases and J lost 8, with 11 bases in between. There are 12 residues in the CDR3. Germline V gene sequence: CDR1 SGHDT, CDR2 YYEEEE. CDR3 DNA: TGTGCCAGCAGCTCCAGGTCGGTCGGCTACACCTTC. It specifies CASSSRSVGYTF.

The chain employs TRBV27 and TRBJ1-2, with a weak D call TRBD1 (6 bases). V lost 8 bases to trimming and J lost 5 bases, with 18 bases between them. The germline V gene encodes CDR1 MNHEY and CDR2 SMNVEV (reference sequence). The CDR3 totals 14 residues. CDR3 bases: TGTGCCAGCCGGTTCGGGGGGGCTAGGTATGGCTACACCTTC. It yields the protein CASRFGGARYGYTF.

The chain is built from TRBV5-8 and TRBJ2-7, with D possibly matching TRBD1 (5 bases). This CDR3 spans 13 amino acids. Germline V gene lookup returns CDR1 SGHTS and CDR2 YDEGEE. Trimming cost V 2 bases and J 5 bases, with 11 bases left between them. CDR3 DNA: TGTGCCAGCAGCTTTCCTCAGGGTCACGAGCAGTACTTC. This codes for CASSFPQGHEQYF.

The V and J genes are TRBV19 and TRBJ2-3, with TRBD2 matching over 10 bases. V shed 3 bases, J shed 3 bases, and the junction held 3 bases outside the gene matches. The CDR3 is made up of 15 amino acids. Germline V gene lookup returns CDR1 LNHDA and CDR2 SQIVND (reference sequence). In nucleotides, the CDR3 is TGTGCCAGTAGTATGGCTAGCGGGGGAACAGATACGCAGTATTTT. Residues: CASSMASGGTDTQYF.